A selection of T cell receptor beta chains follows, all from one sample in a study of siplizumab effects on memory and regulatory T cells. Sequencing used immunoSEQ multiplex PCR; TCRdb keeps in-frame clones, though not all of them. The sample consists of tens of thousands of clones, about 88% of them appearing once. Sequencing was done on a sample of naive CD8+ T cells sorted from blood. These receptors all stem from a human donor in good health. Both conserved end residues are part of each CDR3. D genes are given only for firm matches. Part of the rows lack a size; the others show once, few, many or a class for expanded clones.

>TRBJ1-4|TRBV5-8|-|TRBD1
CASSSPGQGNLFEKLFF
TGTGCCAGCAGTTCCCCGGGACAGGGGAATTTATTTGAAAAACTGTTTTTT
>TRBJ2-7|TRBV19|once|TRBD2
CASTPVGVAGVDEQYF
TGTGCCAGTACCCCGGTTGGAGTAGCGGGAGTTGACGAGCAGTACTTC
>TRBJ2-7|TRBV29-1|-|-
CSVRLRGNEQYF
TGCAGCGTTCGGCTTAGGGGGAATGAGCAGTACTTC
>TRBJ2-1|TRBV6-5|-|TRBD2
CASSVSGSIRNEQFF
TGTGCCAGCAGTGTTAGCGGGAGCATACGCAATGAGCAGTTCTTC
>TRBJ2-6|TRBV9|-|-
CASSGQVPGANVLTF
TGTGCCAGCAGCGGACAGGTTCCCGGGGCCAACGTCCTGACTTTC
>TRBJ1-2|TRBV25-1|-|-
CATLSLEGYTF
TGTGCCACCCTTTCGTTAGAGGGCTACACCTTC
>TRBJ1-1|TRBV10-2|-|-
CASCMTRLEVSNTEAFF
TGCGCCAGCTGCATGACACGACTAGAAGTTTCGAACACTGAAGCTTTCTTT
>TRBJ2-7|TRBV11-3|-|TRBD1
CASSSRDRGYEQYF
TGTGCCAGCAGCTCCCGGGACAGGGGTTATGAGCAGTACTTC
>TRBJ2-3|TRBV9|-|-
CASSADGLAGTDTQYF
TGTGCCAGCAGCGCCGACGGGCTGGCAGGCACAGATACGCAGTATTTT
>TRBJ2-5|TRBV6-1|-|-
CASSEFGAHQETQYF
TGTGCCAGCAGTGAATTCGGAGCCCATCAAGAGACCCAGTACTTC
>TRBJ2-7|TRBV2|-|TRBD1
CASSAEGDRVWEQYF
TGTGCCAGCAGTGCGGAGGGGGACAGGGTATGGGAGCAGTACTTC
>TRBJ1-3|TRBV2|-|-
CASSESQLSGNTIYF
TGTGCCAGCAGTGAAAGCCAACTCTCTGGAAACACCATATATTTT
>TRBJ2-1|TRBV19|once|TRBD2
CASSIGPSGSFNEQFF
TGTGCCAGTAGTATAGGCCCTAGCGGGAGTTTCAATGAGCAGTTCTTC
>TRBJ2-3|TRBV7-9|-|-
CASSFKASYTQYF
TGTGCCAGCAGCTTCAAAGCGTCTTATACGCAGTATTTT
>TRBJ2-1|TRBV12-5|-|TRBD2
CASAPGLAGRGNEQFF
TGTGCTAGTGCCCCGGGACTAGCGGGCCGGGGGAATGAGCAGTTCTTC
>TRBJ2-3|TRBV7-3|-|-
CASSGGPADTQYF
TGTGCCAGCAGCGGCGGGCCGGCAGATACGCAGTATTTT
>TRBJ2-7|TRBV11-2|-|-
CASSLSPDYRHYEQYF
TGTGCCAGCAGCTTGAGCCCGGACTACCGCCACTACGAGCAGTACTTC
>TRBJ2-7|TRBV6-5|-|-
CASSLGPNEQYF
TGTGCCAGCAGTCTGGGACCGAACGAGCAGTACTTC
>TRBJ2-1|TRBV7-7|-|TRBD2
CASSWGRGALNNEQFF
TGTGCCAGCAGCTGGGGGCGGGGGGCCCTCAACAATGAGCAGTTCTTC
>TRBJ2-1|TRBV7-3|-|-
CASSEDASSYNEQFF
TGTGCCAGCAGTGAGGACGCCAGCTCCTACAATGAGCAGTTCTTC
>TRBJ1-3|TRBV7-9|-|-
CASSSGHISGNTIYF
TGTGCCAGCAGTTCGGGACACATCTCTGGAAACACCATATATTTT
>TRBJ1-1|TRBV5-5|-|-
CASSLDPTEAFF
TGTGCCAGCAGCTTGGACCCTACTGAAGCTTTCTTT
>TRBJ2-1|TRBV6-5|-|-
CASSYSTGAYNEQFF
TGTGCCAGCAGTTACTCAACGGGAGCCTACAATGAGCAGTTCTTC
>TRBJ2-3|TRBV7-2|-|TRBD2
CASSLGLAGGWTDTQYF
TGTGCCAGCAGCTTAGGACTAGCGGGAGGGTGGACAGATACGCAGTATTTT
>TRBJ2-7|TRBV27|-|-
CASSFSALLVSYEQYF
TGTGCCAGCAGTTTCTCAGCGCTCCTTGTCTCCTACGAGCAGTACTTC
>TRBJ2-3|TRBV2|-|-
CASRQGLSTDTQYF
TGTGCCAGCAGACAGGGCCTAAGCACAGATACGCAGTATTTT
>TRBJ1-2|TRBV7-9|few|TRBD1
CASSLGPTGTENNYGYTF
TGTGCCAGCAGCTTAGGGCCTACCGGGACAGAGAATAACTATGGCTACACCTTC
>TRBJ1-5|TRBV5-1|-|-
CASSLDSGENQPQHF
TGCGCCAGCAGCTTGGATTCCGGGGAGAATCAGCCCCAGCATTTT
>TRBJ2-2|TRBV5-1|-|-
CASSGPGQGNTGELFF
TGCGCCAGTTCAGGCCCTGGGCAGGGGAACACCGGGGAGCTGTTTTTT
>TRBJ1-5|TRBV9|few|-
CASGDGSNQPQHF
TGTGCCAGCGGAGACGGTAGCAATCAGCCCCAGCATTTT
>TRBJ2-5|TRBV14|-|TRBD1
CASSDRGQETQYF
TGTGCCAGCAGTGACAGGGGACAAGAGACCCAGTACTTC
>TRBJ1-2|TRBV5-4|-|TRBD1
CASSLPRDRDVNGYTF
TGTGCCAGCAGCTTGCCCCGGGACAGGGACGTGAATGGCTACACCTTC
>TRBJ2-3|TRBV6-6|-|-
CASSPNLNSDTQYF
TGTGCCAGCAGCCCAAATCTGAACAGCGATACGCAGTATTTT
>TRBJ1-2|TRBV25-1|-|TRBD1
CASTPPQGAGGYTF
TGTGCCAGCACACCCCCGCAGGGGGCAGGTGGCTACACCTTC
>TRBJ1-5|TRBV7-9|-|-
CASSPDGVGGNQPQHF
TGTGCCAGCAGCCCTGATGGGGTAGGGGGCAATCAGCCCCAGCATTTT
>TRBJ1-4|TRBV4-1|-|-
CASSQYRDPNEKLFF
TGCGCCAGCAGCCAATACAGGGATCCTAATGAAAAACTGTTTTTT
>TRBJ2-5|TRBV9|once|TRBD2
CASSVAGGPLETQYF
TGTGCCAGCAGCGTAGCGGGGGGTCCCCTAGAGACCCAGTACTTC
>TRBJ2-3|TRBV9|-|-
CASSVGAETYTDTQYF
TGTGCCAGCAGCGTAGGAGCGGAGACTTACACAGATACGCAGTATTTT
>TRBJ2-3|TRBV7-6|once|-
CASSLRAELLTDTQYF
TGTGCCAGCAGCTTAAGGGCGGAGCTACTCACAGATACGCAGTATTTT
>TRBJ2-3|TRBV19|-|-
CASQGRPDTQYF
TGTGCCAGTCAGGGGCGCCCAGATACGCAGTATTTT